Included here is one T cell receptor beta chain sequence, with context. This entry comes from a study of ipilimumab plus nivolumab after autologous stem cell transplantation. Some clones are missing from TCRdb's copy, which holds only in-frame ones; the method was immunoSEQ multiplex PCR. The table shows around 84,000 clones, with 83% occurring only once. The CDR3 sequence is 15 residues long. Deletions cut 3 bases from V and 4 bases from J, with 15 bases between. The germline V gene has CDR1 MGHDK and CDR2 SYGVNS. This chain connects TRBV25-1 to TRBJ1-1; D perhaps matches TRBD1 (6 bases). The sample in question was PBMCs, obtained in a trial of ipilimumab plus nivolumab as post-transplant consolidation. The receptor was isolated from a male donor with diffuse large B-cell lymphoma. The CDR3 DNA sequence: TGTGCCAGCAGTGACCCCTGGGACACTGCCACTGAAGCTTTCTTT. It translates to CASSDPWDTATEAFF.